This TCR beta chain was sequenced during a study of T-cell memory formation after mild COVID-19. Study results and caveats: From day 15 to 85, contracting clones were balanced between CD4 and CD8, whereas later expanders leaned toward CD4+. Contracting CD4+ clones lay largely in CM and EM, with CD8+ ones residing in EMRA. Some SARS-CoV-2-responding clones were already detected in memory before infection.

5'RACE, which relied on constant-segment primers, yielded TCR alpha and TCR beta cDNA libraries carrying sample barcodes and UMIs. TCRdb recomputed calls from the 5' RACE reads with MiXCR, one row per CDR3 protein. Of approximately 400,000 distinct CDR3 sequences detected, approximately 18% appear once; the ten largest clones hold about 22%. This clonotype has a count of ten or more. What it binds is not known. CDR1 and CDR2 from the germline V gene are SGHNT and YYREEE (reference sequence). V gave up 2 bases and J gave up 4 bases, with 9 bases separating them. The CDR3 loop spans 13 amino acids. Sequences were obtained from PBMCs or a T cell subset sorted from them (not recorded which). The receptor was isolated from a man between 18 and 35 years old who had mild COVID-19 (a few samples of this study predate the infection). Cell type and time point are not known. The genes are TRBV5-4 and TRBJ1-2; perhaps TRBD1 as D (5 bases). The CDR3 DNA follows: TGTGCCAGCAGCTTCGGGGGAGGCTATGGCTACACCTTC. Its translation is CASSFGGGYGYTF.